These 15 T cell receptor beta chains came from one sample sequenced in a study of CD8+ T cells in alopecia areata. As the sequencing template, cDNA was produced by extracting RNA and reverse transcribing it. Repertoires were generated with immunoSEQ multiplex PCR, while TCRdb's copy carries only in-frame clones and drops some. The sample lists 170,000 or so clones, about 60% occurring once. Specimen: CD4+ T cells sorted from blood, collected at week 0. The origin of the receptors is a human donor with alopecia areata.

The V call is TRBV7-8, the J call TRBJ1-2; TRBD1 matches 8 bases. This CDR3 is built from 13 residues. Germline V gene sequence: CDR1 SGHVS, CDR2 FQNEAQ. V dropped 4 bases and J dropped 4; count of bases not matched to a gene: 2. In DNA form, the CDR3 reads TGTGCCAGCAGCTCCGGACAGGGCTATGGCTACACCTTC. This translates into CASSSGQGYGYTF. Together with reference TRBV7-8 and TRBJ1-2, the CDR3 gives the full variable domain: GAGVSQSPRYKVAKRGQDVALRCDPISGHVSLFWYQQALGQGPEFLTYFQNEAQLDKSGLPSDRFFAERPEGSVSTLKIQRTQQEDSAVYLCASSSGQGYGYTFGSGTRLTVV.

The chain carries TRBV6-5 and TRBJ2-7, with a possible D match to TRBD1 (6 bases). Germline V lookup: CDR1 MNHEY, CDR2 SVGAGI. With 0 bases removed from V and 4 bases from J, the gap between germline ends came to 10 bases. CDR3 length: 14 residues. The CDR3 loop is CASSYSQGAYEQYF. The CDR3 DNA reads TGTGCCAGCAGTTACTCACAGGGCGCGTACGAGCAGTACTTC.

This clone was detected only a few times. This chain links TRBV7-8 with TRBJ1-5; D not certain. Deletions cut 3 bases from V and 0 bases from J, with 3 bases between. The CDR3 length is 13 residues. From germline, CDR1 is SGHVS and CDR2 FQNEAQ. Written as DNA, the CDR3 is TGTGCCAGCAGCTTTTATAGCAATCAGCCCCAGCATTTT. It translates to CASSFYSNQPQHF.

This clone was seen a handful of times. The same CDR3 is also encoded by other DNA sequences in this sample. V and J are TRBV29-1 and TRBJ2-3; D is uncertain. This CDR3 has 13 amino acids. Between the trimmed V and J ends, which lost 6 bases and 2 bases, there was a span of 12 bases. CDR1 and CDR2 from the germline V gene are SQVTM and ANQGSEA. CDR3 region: CSVAGQSTDTQYF. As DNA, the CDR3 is TGCAGCGTGGCCGGGCAGTCCACAGATACGCAGTATTTT.

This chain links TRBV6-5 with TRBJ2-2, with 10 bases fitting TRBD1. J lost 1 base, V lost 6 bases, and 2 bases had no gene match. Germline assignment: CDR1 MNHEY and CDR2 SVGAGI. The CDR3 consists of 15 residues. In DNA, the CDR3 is TGTGCCAGCAGACGGGACAGGGGGAACACCGGGGAGCTGTTTTTT. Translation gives CASRRDRGNTGELFF.

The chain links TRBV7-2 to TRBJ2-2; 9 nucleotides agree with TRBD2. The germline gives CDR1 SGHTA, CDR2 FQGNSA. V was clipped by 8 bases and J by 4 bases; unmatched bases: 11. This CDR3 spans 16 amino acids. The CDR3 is CASQGGLAGLTGELFF. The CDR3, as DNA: TGTGCCAGCCAAGGCGGGCTAGCGGGGCTCACCGGGGAGCTGTTTTTT. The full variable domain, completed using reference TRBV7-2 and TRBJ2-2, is GAGVSQSPSNKVTEKGKDVELRCDPISGHTALYWYRQSLGQGLEFLIYFQGNSAPDKSGLPSDRFSAERTGGSVSTLTIQRTQQEDSAVYLCASQGGLAGLTGELFFGEGSRLTVL.

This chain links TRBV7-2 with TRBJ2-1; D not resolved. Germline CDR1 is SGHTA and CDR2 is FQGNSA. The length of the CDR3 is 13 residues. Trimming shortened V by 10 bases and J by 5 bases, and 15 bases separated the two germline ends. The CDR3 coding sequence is TGTGCCACCCATGACATAAAGGACAATGAGCAGTTCTTC. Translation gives CATHDIKDNEQFF. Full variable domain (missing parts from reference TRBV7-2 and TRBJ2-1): GAGVSQSPSNKVTEKGKDVELRCDPISGHTALYWYRQSLGQGLEFLIYFQGNSAPDKSGLPSDRFSAERTGGSVSTLTIQRTQQEDSAVYLCATHDIKDNEQFFGPGTRLTVL.

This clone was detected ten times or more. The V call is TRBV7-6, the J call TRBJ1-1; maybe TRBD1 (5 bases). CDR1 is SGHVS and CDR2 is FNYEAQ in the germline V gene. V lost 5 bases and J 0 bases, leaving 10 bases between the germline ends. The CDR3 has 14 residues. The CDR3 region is CASSPGPLNTEAFF. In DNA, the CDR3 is TGTGCCAGCAGCCCGGGACCTTTGAACACTGAAGCTTTCTTT.

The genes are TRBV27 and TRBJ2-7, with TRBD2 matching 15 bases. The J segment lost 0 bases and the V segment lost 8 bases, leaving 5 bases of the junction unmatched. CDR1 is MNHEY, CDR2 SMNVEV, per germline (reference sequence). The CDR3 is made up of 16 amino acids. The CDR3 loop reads CASQGLAGGISYEQYF. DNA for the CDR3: TGTGCCAGCCAGGGACTAGCGGGGGGAATCTCCTACGAGCAGTACTTC.

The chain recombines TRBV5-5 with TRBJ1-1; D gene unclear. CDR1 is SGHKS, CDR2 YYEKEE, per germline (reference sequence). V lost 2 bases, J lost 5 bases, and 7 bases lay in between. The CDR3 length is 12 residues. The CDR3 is CASSFRRTEAFF. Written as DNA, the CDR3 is TGTGCCAGCAGCTTTAGGCGGACTGAAGCTTTCTTT.

CDR3 loop: CASRDSIYEQYF. For the CDR3, the DNA is TGTGCCAGCCGGGATAGTATATACGAGCAGTACTTC. V usage is TRBV6-5 and J usage is TRBJ2-7, with D possibly matching TRBD2 (5 bases). Germline CDR1 reads MNHEY; CDR2 reads SVGAGI. Trimming removed 8 bases at V and 4 bases at J, with 12 bases between. The CDR3 totals 12 residues.

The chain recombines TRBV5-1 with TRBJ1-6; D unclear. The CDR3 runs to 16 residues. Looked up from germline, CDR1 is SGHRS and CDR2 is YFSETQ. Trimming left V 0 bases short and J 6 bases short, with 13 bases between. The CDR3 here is CASSLGPSNGNSPLHF. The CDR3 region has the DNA TGCGCCAGCAGCTTGGGACCGTCTAACGGTAATTCACCCCTCCACTTT.

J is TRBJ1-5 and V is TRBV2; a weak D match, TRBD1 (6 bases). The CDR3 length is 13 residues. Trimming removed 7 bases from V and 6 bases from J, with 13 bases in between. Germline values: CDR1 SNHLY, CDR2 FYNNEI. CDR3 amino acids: CASTGDMAQPQHF. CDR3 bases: TGTGCCAGCACCGGGGACATGGCTCAGCCCCAGCATTTT.

CDR3 bases: TGTGCCAGCAGTAAGAATACAGATACGCAGTATTTT. Translated, it gives CASSKNTDTQYF. This chain links TRBV2 with TRBJ2-3, with D unclear. V was shortened by 5 bases and J by 3 bases, with 6 bases between the two germline ends. The CDR3 totals 12 residues. Germline loops: CDR1 SNHLY, CDR2 FYNNEI.

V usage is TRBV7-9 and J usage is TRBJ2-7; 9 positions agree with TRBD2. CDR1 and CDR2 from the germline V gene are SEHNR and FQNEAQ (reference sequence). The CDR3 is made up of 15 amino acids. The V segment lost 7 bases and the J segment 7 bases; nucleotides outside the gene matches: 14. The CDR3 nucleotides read TGTGCCAGCACCTTTTCCGGGACTAGCCGCATAGAGCAGTACTTC. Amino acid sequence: CASTFSGTSRIEQYF.